The 9 T cell receptor beta chains below all came from one sample that was sequenced in a study of OX40 agonist ivuxolimab in advanced cancers. Assay: immunoSEQ multiplex PCR; the TCRdb copy retains only in-frame clones and omits some. The data show approximately 69,000 clones, roughly 84% seen once. Sample: CD4+ or CD8+ T cells sorted from blood, taken in a trial of the OX40 agonist ivuxolimab. The receptor set was obtained from an adult with an advanced solid tumor such as melanoma, head and neck, liver or kidney cancer.

The rearrangement joins TRBV29-1 to TRBJ2-6; D not resolved. CDR3 length: 16 residues. V was trimmed by 2 bases and J by 0 bases, leaving 11 bases between them. The germline V gene encodes CDR1 SQVTM and CDR2 ANQGSEA. The CDR3 bases are TGCAGCGTTGAAACAGATTTAGGCTCTGGGGCCAACGTCCTGACTTTC. Translating it yields CSVETDLGSGANVLTF.

Note on this clone: A junction boundary mismatches the germline segment, possibly from a read error. This sequence joins TRBV2 and TRBJ2-3; 8 positions match TRBD1. The germline V gene encodes CDR1 SNHLY and CDR2 FYNNEI. This CDR3 has 14 residues. Written as DNA, the CDR3 is TGTGCCAGCAGGGACAGGGTTAGCATAGATACGCAGTATTTT. It is translated as CASRDRVSIDTQYF.

J is TRBJ2-7 and V is TRBV6-5; TRBD1 might be the D (5 bases). The V gene's germline CDR1 is MNHEY and CDR2 SVGAGI. The CDR3 length is 12 residues. V was trimmed by 2 bases and J by 10 bases, leaving 12 bases between them. CDR3 sequence: CASSYPEGEQYF. The CDR3 DNA reads TGTGCCAGCAGTTACCCTGAAGGGGAACAGTACTTC.

J is TRBJ1-2 and V is TRBV5-4; TRBD1 matches 12 bases. V lost 4 bases, J lost 0 bases, and 4 bases stayed unmatched. CDR1 SGHNT and CDR2 YYREEE come from the germline V gene (reference sequence). The CDR3 length is 16 residues. The CDR3 nucleotides read TGTGCCAGCAGCCCGGGACAGGGGGCGACTAACTATGGCTACACCTTC. Encoded protein: CASSPGQGATNYGYTF.

The chain joins TRBV7-9 to TRBJ2-7; D gene unclear. The CDR3 extends over 11 amino acids. Germline CDR1 is SEHNR and CDR2 is FQNEAQ (reference sequence). With 4 bases removed from V and 5 bases from J, the gap between germline ends came to 6 bases. For the CDR3, the DNA is TGTGCCAGCAGCTCGCTGCACGAGCAGTACTTC. Translation gives CASSSLHEQYF.

In this sample, this clone turned up once. The rearrangement links TRBV5-1 to TRBJ1-2, with TRBD1 identical over 7 bases. Unmatched junction bases numbered 9, after V lost 0 bases and J lost 10 bases. This CDR3 region has 14 residues. Germline values: CDR1 SGHRS, CDR2 YFSETQ. The CDR3 reads CASSLVAAGGDYTF. Here the CDR3 DNA reads TGCGCCAGCAGCTTGGTCGCAGCAGGGGGTGACTACACCTTC. The complete variable domain, with remaining parts taken from reference TRBV5-1 and TRBJ1-2, reads KAGVTQTPRYLIKTRGQQVTLSCSPISGHRSVSWYQQTPGQGLQFLFEYFSETQRNKGNFPGRFSGRQFSNSRSEMNVSTLELGDSALYLCASSLVAAGGDYTFGSGTRLTVV.

In its sample, this clone was seen once. This chain joins TRBV2 and TRBJ2-7; TRBD1 agrees at 8 bases. There are 12 residues in the CDR3. The V gene's germline CDR1 is SNHLY and CDR2 FYNNEI. V trimming: 6 bases; J trimming: 6 bases; junction bases outside the gene matches: 4. CDR3 DNA sequence: TGTGCCAGCAGAGAGACAGGGGTCGAGCAGTACTTC. Its protein product is CASRETGVEQYF.

The chain joins TRBV4-1 to TRBJ2-3; the D gene is possibly TRBD2 (5 bases). CDR1 is MGHRA, CDR2 YSYEKL, per germline. The CDR3 runs to 14 residues. V was clipped by 0 bases and J by 10 bases, with 14 bases between them. The DNA for the CDR3 is TGCGCCAGCAGCCAAGATTACGGACTCACCGCGCAGTATTTT. The encoded protein is CASSQDYGLTAQYF.

This clone has only a few counts. The V and J genes are TRBV5-1 and TRBJ1-2; TRBD1 aligns across 10 bases. Unmatched junction bases numbered 7, after V lost 3 bases and J lost 5 bases. Per the germline V gene, CDR1 is SGHRS and CDR2 is YFSETQ. The CDR3 is 15 amino acids. The CDR3 bases are TGCGCCAGCAGCTCGGTGACAGGGGGCTCTTATGGCTACACCTTC. It encodes CASSSVTGGSYGYTF.